The sequence of this TCR beta chain was determined in a study of human T cells and chemical hapten exposure. Study as a whole: Donors were sensitized with 2% DPC on the upper inner arm. In the approximately 25-week study, patients were dosed weekly with diphenylcyclopropenone on the scalp throughout.

Time point noted: pre-sensitization, week 0. Treatment noted: therapeutic diphenylcyclopropenone sensitization with weekly scalp DPC. During construction of the library, unique molecular identifiers were attached to individual cDNA molecules for quantitative, reproducible TCR counting. TCRdb reprocessed the RACE reads via MiXCR and lists one record per CDR3 protein. The repertoire includes 89,000 or so distinct CDR3 sequences, about 8.5% of them detected once, and about 2.5% sits in the top ten. This clonotype was seen only once. A much larger clone sits a single nucleotide away, making a read error possible. Per the germline V gene, CDR1 is DFQATT and CDR2 is SNEGSKA (reference sequence). This CDR3 spans 12 amino acids.

The chain links TRBV20-1 to TRBJ2-5, with 8 bases that match TRBD1. The last part of the DNA fits TRBJ2-1 better; the J call may be wrong. The sequencing used whole blood, collected in connection with sensitization to the hapten diphenylcyclopropenone (DPC). The TCR originated in a man aged 40-50 years with alopecia areata. Some clones in this sample may be carry-over from other donors' samples. The CDR3: CSASGGGQTQFF. DNA of the CDR3: TGCAGTGCATCAGGGGGCGGGCAGACCCAGTTCTTC.